The T cell receptor (beta chain) described here comes from a study of cytomegalovirus exposure and HLA in healthy donors. 13 Jbeta primers and 60 Vbeta primers were used for the PCR. Profiling relied on immunoSEQ multiplex PCR, and the TCRdb table lists in-frame clones only, not all of them. This table holds 82,000 or so clones, about 9.4% found once. This clone has a handful of counts. The germline CDR1 and CDR2 sequences are SGHVS and FQNEAQ. The CDR3 is 13 amino acids. Between the trimmed V and J ends, which lost 1 base and 4 bases, there was a span of 6 bases. The chain couples TRBV7-8 to TRBJ2-3; D is undetermined. The TCR comes from a man aged 55 to 70 in good health and CMV-seropositive. Source material: PBMCs. The CDR3, as DNA: TGTGCCAGCAGCTTAGTACATCCAGATACGCAGTATTTT. It yields the protein CASSLVHPDTQYF.